One and the same sample provided the 19 T cell receptor beta chains below, sequenced in a study of CD8+CD57+ T cells in acquired aplastic anemia. Flow cytometry had shown expanded CD8+CD57+ cells in the patients chosen for sequencing. TCR beta VDJ and CDR3 profiling used genomic DNA as template. TCRdb analysed the reads with MiXCR anew, one entry per CDR3 protein. The sample has some 200,000 distinct CDR3 sequences; around 45% are singletons. Sequenced: sorted CD4+, CD8+, or CD8+CD57+ T cells (not recorded which) from PBMCs. The receptors come from a human donor with aplastic anemia.

This clonotype has ten or more counts. CDR3 nucleotides: TGTGCCAGCAGTTTGAGGACGAATGAAAAACTGTTTTTT. It yields the protein CASSLRTNEKLFF. The rearrangement joins TRBV12-3 or TRBV12-4 to TRBJ1-4; D is uncertain. Trimming pared 3 bases from V and 5 bases from J, leaving 7 bases between. The CDR3 is 13 residues long.

This clonotype came up once. The chain combines TRBV10-3 with TRBJ2-5; TRBD2 matches 7 bases. The CDR3 is 13 amino acids. CDR1 is ENHRY, CDR2 SYGVKD, per germline. V trimming: 10 bases; J trimming: 4 bases; junction bases outside the gene matches: 9. The CDR3 is CATWAGVGETQYF. The CDR3 DNA reads TGTGCCACCTGGGCGGGGGTGGGAGAGACCCAGTACTTC.

Only a few counts were recorded for this clonotype. The rearrangement joins TRBV19 to TRBJ1-6; the D is unclear. V lost 4 bases to trimming and J lost 10 bases, with 11 bases between them. The CDR3 runs 13 residues. The germline gives CDR1 LNHDA, CDR2 SQIVND (reference sequence). DNA for the CDR3: TGTGCCAGTAGTAAGTTAGGGCGGTCACCCCTCCACTTT. Protein: CASSKLGRSPLHF.

The J gene is TRBJ2-1, the V gene TRBV24-1, with D uncertain. V dropped 3 bases and J dropped 1 base, with 9 bases sitting between them. The CDR3 spans 15 residues. Germline V gives CDR1 KGHDR, CDR2 SFDVKD. CDR3 in DNA: TGTGCCACCAGTGATCGCCGGGCTTCCTACAATGAGCAGTTCTTC. Translation gives CATSDRRASYNEQFF.

This chain links TRBV20-1 with TRBJ2-5, with unresolved D. The germline gives CDR1 DFQATT, CDR2 SNEGSKA (reference sequence). CDR3 size: 12 residues. V was pared by 3 bases and J by 4 bases, with 9 bases between. The CDR3 region is CSASLNGETQYF. In DNA, the CDR3 is TGCAGTGCTAGCCTGAATGGAGAGACCCAGTACTTC.

V usage is TRBV7-8 and J usage is TRBJ1-6; D not certain. Germline V gene sequence: CDR1 SGHVS, CDR2 FQNEAQ. The V end was cut by 3 bases, the J end by 8 bases, with 2 bases between. The CDR3 totals 11 residues. This CDR3 is CASSFDSPLHF. Here the CDR3 DNA reads TGTGCCAGCAGCTTTGATTCACCCCTCCACTTT.

This clonotype came up many times. The chain couples TRBV19 to TRBJ2-3, with 7 bases identical to TRBD1. Germline V gene data show CDR1 as LNHDA and CDR2 as SQIVND (reference sequence). Trimming took 1 base from V and 0 from J; bases not matched to a gene: 4. The CDR3 spans 16 residues. This chain's CDR3 is CASSIGQGPSTDTQYF. CDR3 DNA sequence: TGTGCCAGTAGTATAGGACAGGGACCTAGCACAGATACGCAGTATTTT.

This clonotype showed up just a few times. This sequence joins TRBV20-1 and TRBJ2-7; D call uncertain. CDR3 length equals 12 residues. The ends were cut back, 6 bases at V and 7 bases at J, with 16 bases in the middle. Per germline, CDR1 DFQATT and CDR2 SNEGSKA (reference sequence). This CDR3 is CSAPVSGEEQYF. The CDR3 bases are TGCAGTGCCCCGGTCTCTGGGGAAGAGCAGTACTTC.

This clonotype was recorded at least ten times. The chain links TRBV4-2 to TRBJ1-6; 7 bases line up with TRBD1. CDR1 and CDR2 (germline): LGHNA, YNFKEQ. The length of the CDR3 is 15 residues. J lost 14 bases, V lost 1 base, and 11 bases had no gene match. CDR3 coding DNA: TGTGCCAGCAGCCAAGGGCCGAAACAGGGGATATCCCTCCACTTT. It encodes CASSQGPKQGISLHF.

This chain links TRBV3-1 with TRBJ1-3; D is unclear. Trimming pared 0 bases from V and 4 bases from J, leaving 4 bases between. This CDR3 comprises 13 residues. The V gene's germline CDR1 is LGHDT and CDR2 YNNKEL (reference sequence). The CDR3 sequence is CASSQEHGNTIYF. CDR3 DNA sequence: TGTGCCAGCAGCCAAGAGCACGGAAACACCATATATTTT.

V is TRBV29-1 and J is TRBJ2-1, with D possibly called TRBD1 or TRBD2 (5 bases each). V lost 3 bases, J lost 7 bases, and 10 bases lay in between. The V gene's germline CDR1 is SQVTM and CDR2 ANQGSEA. The CDR3 loop spans 12 amino acids. The CDR3 DNA follows: TGCAGCGTTGATGGCGAGGGGAATGAGCAGTTCTTC. Protein: CSVDGEGNEQFF.

This clonotype was picked up a small number of times. This may stem from a read error, because a much larger clone lies one nucleotide away. The V gene is TRBV7-2, the J gene TRBJ2-7; maybe TRBD2 (5 bases). CDR1 is SGHTA and CDR2 is FQGNSA in the germline V gene. The CDR3 loop spans 13 amino acids. Written as DNA, the CDR3 is TGTGCCAGCGGCCTGGGGAGACCCTACGGGCAGTACTTC. Amino acids: CASGLGRPYGQYF.

V gene TRBV5-1 combines with J gene TRBJ2-4; D might be TRBD2 (6 bases). This CDR3 is 14 amino acids long. The V gene lost 0 bases and the J gene lost 5 bases, with 9 bases spanning the gap. In germline, CDR1 is SGHRS, CDR2 YFSETQ. The CDR3 loop reads CASSLVGTQNIQYF. CDR3 sequence (DNA): TGCGCCAGCAGCTTGGTTGGGACTCAAAACATTCAGTACTTC.

In this sample, this clonotype turned up a few times. This chain uses TRBV7-9 with TRBJ1-6; 9 bases line up with TRBD1. Trimming cost V 3 bases and J 9 bases; bases outside gene matches: 3. The CDR3 consists of 14 residues. Germline-derived CDR1 and CDR2 are SEHNR and FQNEAQ (reference sequence). DNA of the CDR3: TGTGCCAGCAGCTTTGGGACAGGGAGTTCACCCCTCCACTTT. This gives the protein CASSFGTGSSPLHF.

The V and J genes are TRBV7-6 and TRBJ1-2; D call uncertain. This CDR3 is built from 13 residues. The V gene's germline CDR1 is SGHVS and CDR2 FNYEAQ. Trimming left V 6 bases short and J 0 bases short, with 8 bases between. CDR3 in DNA: TGTGCCAGCAGAGTGGGAACTAACTATGGCTACACCTTC. This sequence encodes CASRVGTNYGYTF.

The chain links TRBV10-3 to TRBJ1-4; 8 bases align to TRBD1. Germline CDR1 and CDR2: ENHRY and SYGVKD. Trimming cost V 4 bases and J 12 bases; bases outside gene matches: 10. The CDR3 has 14 amino acids. The CDR3 DNA reads as TGTGCCATCAGTGCGCGACAGGGGAGAGACGAACTGTTTTTT. It translates to CAISARQGRDELFF.

The chain couples TRBV5-1 to TRBJ1-4; D gene uncertain. The CDR3 runs 15 residues. The V end lost 0 bases, the J end lost 4 bases, and 10 bases lay between the germline ends. From germline, CDR1 is SGHRS and CDR2 YFSETQ. In nucleotides, the CDR3 is TGCGCCAGCAGCTTGGGGGGTCTCGGTAATGAAAAACTGTTTTTT. It yields the protein CASSLGGLGNEKLFF.

This clonotype is a singleton in its sample. CDR3 nucleotide sequence: TGTGCCAGCGCCTCAGGGGGAGCTGGAGAAAAACTGTTTTTT. As protein: CASASGGAGEKLFF. J is TRBJ1-4 and V is TRBV27; 7 bases are shared with TRBD1. Germline lookup yields CDR1 MNHEY and CDR2 SMNVEV (reference sequence). The CDR3 spans 14 residues. Germline trimming cut 8 bases from V and 8 bases from J; bases unmatched to any gene: 11. Full variable domain (outside the CDR3, taken from reference TRBV27 and TRBJ1-4): EAQVTQNPRYLITVTGKKLTVTCSQNMNHEYMSWYRQDPGLGLRQIYYSMNVEVTDKGDVPEGYKVSRKEKRNFPLILESPSPNQTSLYFCASASGGAGEKLFFGSGTQLSVL.

This clonotype was seen a handful of times. The chain joins TRBV2 to TRBJ1-5; D is unresolved. The CDR3 length is 13 residues. Trimming stripped 4 bases from V and 6 bases from J, with 10 bases between. CDR1 and CDR2 from the germline V gene are SNHLY and FYNNEI. The CDR3 is CASSALQAQPQHF. The CDR3 bases are TGTGCCAGCAGTGCTCTACAAGCTCAGCCCCAGCATTTT. Based on the CDR3 plus reference TRBV2 and TRBJ1-5, the full variable domain is EPEVTQTPSHQVTQMGQEVILRCVPISNHLYFYWYRQILGQKVEFLVSFYNNEISEKSEIFDDQFSVERPDGSNFTLKIRSTKLEDSAMYFCASSALQAQPQHFGDGTRLSIL.